This entry describes one T cell receptor (beta chain). Original data processing: Using reference gene primer amplification, nucleated cell counts were estimated. Produced via immunoSEQ multiplex PCR; TCRdb's table is partial and in-frame only. The V and J calls and clone size come from that table; D and trimming were worked out from the DNA. The table has approximately 470,000 clones, roughly 87% seen once. These data come from a study of blood T cell repertoires in COVID-19. Across the study: Acute and convalescent COVID-19 samples came from the United States, Italy and Spain.

The study drew participants aged about 18 to 89 years from around 24 US areas. The study counted Cohort 3 donors as recovered given two negative PCRs, clearance, or symptom resolution. With V trimmed by 0 bases and J by 0 bases, 7 bases remained unmatched. CDR1 is MGHRA, CDR2 YSYEKL, per germline. This CDR3 comprises 18 residues. The rearrangement joins TRBV4-1 to TRBJ2-4; 8 bases align to TRBD2. The receptor comes from a young woman who had recovered from COVID-19. The material sequenced was PBMCs or T cells enriched from blood (not recorded which). Here the CDR3 DNA reads TGCGCCAGCAGCCAAGATAGCGGGGCCAGGGGAGCCAAAAACATTCAGTACTTC. Its protein product is CASSQDSGARGAKNIQYF.